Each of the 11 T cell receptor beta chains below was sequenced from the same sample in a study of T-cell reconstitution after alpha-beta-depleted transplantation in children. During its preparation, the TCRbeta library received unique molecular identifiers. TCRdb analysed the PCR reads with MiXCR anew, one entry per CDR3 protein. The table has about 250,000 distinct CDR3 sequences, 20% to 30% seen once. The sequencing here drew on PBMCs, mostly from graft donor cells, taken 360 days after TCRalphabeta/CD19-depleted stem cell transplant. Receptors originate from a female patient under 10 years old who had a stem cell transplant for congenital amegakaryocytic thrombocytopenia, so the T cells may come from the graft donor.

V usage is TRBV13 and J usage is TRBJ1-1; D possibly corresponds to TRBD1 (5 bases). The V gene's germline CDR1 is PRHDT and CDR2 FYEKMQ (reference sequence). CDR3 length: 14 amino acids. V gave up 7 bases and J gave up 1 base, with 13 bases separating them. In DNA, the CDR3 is TGTGCCAGCACTGAAGGAGGGGAGAACACTGAAGCTTTCTTT. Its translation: CASTEGGENTEAFF.

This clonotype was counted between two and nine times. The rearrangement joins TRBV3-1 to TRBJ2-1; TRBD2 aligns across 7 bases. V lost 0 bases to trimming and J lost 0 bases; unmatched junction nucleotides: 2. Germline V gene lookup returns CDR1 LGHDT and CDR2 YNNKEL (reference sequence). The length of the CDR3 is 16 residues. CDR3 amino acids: CASSQDWGGSYNEQFF. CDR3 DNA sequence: TGTGCCAGCAGCCAAGACTGGGGGGGCTCCTACAATGAGCAGTTCTTC.

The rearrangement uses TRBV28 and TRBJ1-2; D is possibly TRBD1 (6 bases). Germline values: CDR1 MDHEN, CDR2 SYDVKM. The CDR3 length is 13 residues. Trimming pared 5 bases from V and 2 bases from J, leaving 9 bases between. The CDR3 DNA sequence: TGTGCCAGCAGTGTAGGGGGGAACTATGGCTACACCTTC. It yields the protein CASSVGGNYGYTF.

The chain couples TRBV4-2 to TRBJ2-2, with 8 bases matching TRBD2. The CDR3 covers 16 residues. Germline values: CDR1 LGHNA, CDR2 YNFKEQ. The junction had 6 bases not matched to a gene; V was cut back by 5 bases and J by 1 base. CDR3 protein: CASSFRSGGNTGELFF. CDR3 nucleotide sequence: TGTGCCAGCAGCTTCAGGAGCGGGGGGAACACCGGGGAGCTGTTTTTT.

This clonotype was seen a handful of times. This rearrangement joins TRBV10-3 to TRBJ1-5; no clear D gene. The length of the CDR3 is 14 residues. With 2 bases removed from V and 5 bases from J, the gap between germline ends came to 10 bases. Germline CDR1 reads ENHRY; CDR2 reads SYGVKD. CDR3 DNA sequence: TGTGCCATCAGTGAGCCCCCAAGGGATCAGCCCCAGCATTTT. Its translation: CAISEPPRDQPQHF.

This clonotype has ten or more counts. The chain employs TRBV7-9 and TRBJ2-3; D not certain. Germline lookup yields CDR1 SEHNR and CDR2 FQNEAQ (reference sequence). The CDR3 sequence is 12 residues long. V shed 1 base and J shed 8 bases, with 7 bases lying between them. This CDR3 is CASSLETGTQYF. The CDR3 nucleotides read TGTGCCAGCAGCTTAGAGACGGGTACGCAGTATTTT.

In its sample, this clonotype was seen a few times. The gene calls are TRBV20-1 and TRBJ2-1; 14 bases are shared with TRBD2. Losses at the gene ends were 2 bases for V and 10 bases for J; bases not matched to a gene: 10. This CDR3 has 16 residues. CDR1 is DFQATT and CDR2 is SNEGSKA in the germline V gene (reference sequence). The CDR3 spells CSARPPGLAGEGEQFF. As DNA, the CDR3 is TGCAGTGCTAGACCGCCGGGACTAGCGGGAGAAGGGGAGCAGTTCTTC.

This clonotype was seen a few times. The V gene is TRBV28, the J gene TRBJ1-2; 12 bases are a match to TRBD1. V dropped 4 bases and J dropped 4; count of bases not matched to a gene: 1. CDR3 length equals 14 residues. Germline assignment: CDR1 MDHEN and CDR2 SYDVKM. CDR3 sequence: CASSSGQGAYGYTF. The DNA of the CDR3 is TGTGCCAGCAGTTCGGGACAGGGGGCCTATGGCTACACCTTC.

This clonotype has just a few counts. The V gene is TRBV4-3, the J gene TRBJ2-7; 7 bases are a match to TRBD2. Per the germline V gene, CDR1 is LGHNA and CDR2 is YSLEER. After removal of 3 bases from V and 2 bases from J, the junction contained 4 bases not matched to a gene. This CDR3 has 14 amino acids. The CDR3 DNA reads TGCGCCAGCAGCCAGGCGGGAGATCCCTACGAGCAGTACTTC. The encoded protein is CASSQAGDPYEQYF.

The CDR3 reads CASSQHPGQGLNQPQHF. Here the CDR3 DNA reads TGCGCCAGCAGCCAACACCCGGGACAGGGGCTTAATCAGCCCCAGCATTTT. This chain joins TRBV4-1 and TRBJ1-5; 10 bases match TRBD1. The germline CDR1 and CDR2 sequences are MGHRA and YSYEKL. CDR3 length: 17 amino acids. After removal of 2 bases from V and 4 bases from J, the junction contained 8 bases not matched to a gene.

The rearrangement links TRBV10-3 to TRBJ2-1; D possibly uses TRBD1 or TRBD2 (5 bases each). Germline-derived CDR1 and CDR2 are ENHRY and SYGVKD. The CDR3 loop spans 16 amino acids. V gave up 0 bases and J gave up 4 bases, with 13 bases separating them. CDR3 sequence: CAISESRTGRYNEQFF. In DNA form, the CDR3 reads TGTGCCATCAGTGAGTCTCGTACGGGGCGTTACAATGAGCAGTTCTTC.